A single sample is the source of the 14 T cell receptor beta chains below, sequenced in a study of blood T cell repertoires in COVID-19. The data were produced by immunoSEQ multiplex PCR, yet TCRdb's version contains in-frame clones alone and is incomplete. Among over 150,000 clones, approximately 85% were seen once, and the ten largest hold approximately 2.6%. The specimen was peripheral blood. These receptors originate from a woman aged 80 or over with COVID-19, enrolled during active disease.

This chain connects TRBV18 to TRBJ2-5; 7 nucleotides agree with TRBD2. Germline V lookup: CDR1 KGHSH, CDR2 LQKENI. The CDR3 covers 15 residues. The V segment lost 6 bases and the J segment 2 bases; nucleotides outside the gene matches: 9. CDR3: CASSASRTSQETQYF. CDR3 in DNA: TGTGCCAGCTCCGCCAGTCGGACTAGTCAAGAGACCCAGTACTTC.

This chain joins TRBV7-9 and TRBJ2-6; TRBD1 might be the D (5 bases). V lost 4 bases to trimming and J lost 3 bases, with 10 bases between them. This CDR3 region has 15 residues. Germline CDR1 is SEHNR and CDR2 is FQNEAQ (reference sequence). CDR3 sequence reads: CASSSGPRGANVLTF. The CDR3 nucleotides are TGTGCCAGCAGCTCAGGGCCTCGTGGGGCCAACGTCCTGACTTTC.

This clone was seen once. The rearrangement joins TRBV12-5 to TRBJ2-1, with 8 bases that match TRBD2. CDR1 is LGHNT and CDR2 is FRNRAP in the germline V gene. The CDR3 is 16 amino acids. V gave up 3 bases and J gave up 5 bases; unmatched junction bases: 9. CDR3 DNA sequence: TGTGCTAGTGGTTTTCCGGCTAGCGGGTACCACAATGAGCAGTTCTTC. It codes for CASGFPASGYHNEQFF.

The chain is built from TRBV7-2 and TRBJ2-3; possibly TRBD1 for D (6 bases). V was shortened by 1 base and J by 4 bases, with 9 bases between the two germline ends. The germline V gene encodes CDR1 SGHTA and CDR2 FQGNSA. There are 14 residues in the CDR3. In DNA form, the CDR3 reads TGTGCCAGCAGCTTAGACAGGGCAGCAGATACGCAGTATTTT. Its protein is CASSLDRAADTQYF.

This rearrangement joins TRBV13 to TRBJ1-5, with TRBD1 identical over 8 bases. CDR1 is PRHDT and CDR2 is FYEKMQ in the germline V gene (reference sequence). V shed 3 bases and J 7 bases; nucleotides not matched to a gene: 5. The CDR3 totals 14 residues. CDR3 sequence: CASSLGDRGQPQHF. In DNA, the CDR3 is TGTGCCAGCAGCTTGGGAGACAGGGGACAGCCCCAGCATTTT.

V is TRBV5-1 and J is TRBJ2-3; no clear D gene. Germline V gene sequence: CDR1 SGHRS, CDR2 YFSETQ. Trimming left V 7 bases short and J 2 bases short, with 14 bases between. The CDR3 has 14 amino acids. The CDR3 reads CASCPGALTDTQYF. The DNA for the CDR3 is TGCGCCAGCTGTCCTGGAGCCCTCACAGATACGCAGTATTTT.

The chain couples TRBV25-1 to TRBJ2-5; 9 positions match TRBD1. V trimming: 4 bases; J trimming: 5 bases; junction bases outside the gene matches: 8. The CDR3 spans 15 residues. Germline V gene data show CDR1 as MGHDK and CDR2 as SYGVNS. This CDR3 reads CASSARTGVIETQYF. The CDR3 DNA sequence: TGTGCCAGCAGTGCAAGGACAGGGGTAATCGAGACCCAGTACTTC.

The chain carries TRBV4-1 and TRBJ2-5; 16 nucleotides agree with TRBD2. The CDR3 loop spans 20 amino acids. V lost 1 base and J lost 5; bases outside the gene matches: 13. Per germline, CDR1 MGHRA and CDR2 YSYEKL. CDR3 sequence: CASSQVGRTPGLAGGETQYF. CDR3 sequence (DNA): TGCGCCAGCAGCCAAGTTGGTCGAACGCCGGGACTAGCGGGAGGGGAGACCCAGTACTTC.

The chain has TRBV30 and TRBJ2-7; no definite D call. The CDR3 spans 12 residues. Trimming pared 5 bases from V and 2 bases from J, leaving 10 bases between. Per the germline V gene, CDR1 is GTSNPN and CDR2 is SVGIG (reference sequence). The CDR3 protein is CAWARSPYEQYF. Here the CDR3 DNA reads TGTGCCTGGGCGAGGTCGCCCTACGAGCAGTACTTC.

The V call is TRBV5-1, the J call TRBJ2-5, with 8 nucleotides matching TRBD2. Germline CDR1 SGHRS, CDR2 YFSETQ. The CDR3 length is 14 residues. After removal of 5 bases from V and 7 bases from J, the junction contained 10 bases not matched to a gene. The CDR3 DNA reads TGCGCCAGCAGTAATAGCGGGGACGGGTCGACCCAGTACTTC. This gives the protein CASSNSGDGSTQYF.

This clone occurred once. The J gene is TRBJ1-2, the V gene TRBV28; D is undetermined. V was clipped by 2 bases and J by 8 bases, with 12 bases between them. Germline CDR1 MDHEN, CDR2 SYDVKM. This CDR3 has 13 amino acids. The DNA of the CDR3 is TGTGCCAGCAGTTTAGGTCGGCCCAGGGGCTACACCTTC. Translation: CASSLGRPRGYTF.

The chain employs TRBV6-5 and TRBJ2-7; D is uncertain. There are 13 residues in the CDR3. CDR1 MNHEY and CDR2 SVGAGI come from the germline V gene. Trimming took 5 bases from V and 0 from J, leaving 8 bases between them. CDR3 bases: TGTGCCAGCAGTCGTCCTAGCTCCTACGAGCAGTACTTC. Translating it yields CASSRPSSYEQYF.

This clone has just one count. This chain uses TRBV5-4 with TRBJ1-2; TRBD1 aligns across 8 bases. The CDR3 runs to 14 residues. The V gene end was trimmed by 4 bases and the J gene end by 6 bases; junction bases not matched to a gene: 8. Looked up from germline, CDR1 is SGHNT and CDR2 is YYREEE (reference sequence). In DNA, the CDR3 is TGTGCCAGCAGCCCTGGACAGGGAAGGGATGGCTACACCTTC. Residues: CASSPGQGRDGYTF.

The rearrangement joins TRBV18 to TRBJ1-2; possibly TRBD1 for D (5 bases). The CDR3 runs 16 residues. The V end lost 3 bases, the J end lost 0 bases, and 14 bases lay between the germline ends. Germline V gene sequence: CDR1 KGHSH, CDR2 LQKENI. The CDR3 loop is CASSPIQGLANYGYTF. Written as DNA, the CDR3 is TGTGCCAGCTCACCGATTCAGGGCCTAGCTAACTATGGCTACACCTTC. Based on the CDR3 plus reference TRBV18 and TRBJ1-2, the full variable domain is NAGVMQNPRHLVRRRGQEARLRCSPMKGHSHVYWYRQLPEEGLKFMVYLQKENIIDESGMPKERFSAEFPKEGPSILRIQQVVRGDSAAYFCASSPIQGLANYGYTFGSGTRLTVV.